This paragraph covers one T cell receptor (beta chain) sequence. No antigen is known for it. Base qualities are not provided; no much larger clone lies one nucleotide away. This entry comes from a study of neoadjuvant nivolumab and ipilimumab in lung cancer (dated by TCRdb to about 2020). At the level of the whole study: In the NEOSTAR trial, nivolumab was administered intravenously at 3 mg/kg on days 1, 15 and 29, and the combination arm also received ipilimumab 1 mg/kg on day 1 only. The trial treated some 44 patients with operable NSCLC: 23 were randomized to nivolumab monotherapy and around 20 to nivolumab plus ipilimumab. Seven patients had matched pretherapy and resected tumor pairs analyzed, with four treated with nivolumab and three with nivolumab plus ipilimumab. For each study arm, the primary endpoint of the trial was the rate of major pathologic response (MPR) in the intention-to-treat population. TCR repertoires in pretherapy (baseline) peripheral blood were compared with TCR repertoires in tumors resected at surgery after neoadjuvant immune checkpoint blockade. The study at large found these results: A small number of samples was subjected to TCR sequencing. Compared with tumor-adjacent uninvolved lung, resected tumors had greater TCR richness and clonality, and increases showed up in more of the dual-therapy-treated tumors. From pretherapy to surgery, tumor T-cell richness and clonality went up in three of three dual-therapy tumors, versus only two of four nivolumab-treated tumors. TCR richness in pretherapy blood showed a positive correlation with richness in tumors resected after neoadjuvant therapy (Spearman R of about 0.8). There was no significant correlation between TCR clonality and pathologic tumor regression, and just a single major-pathologic-response sample was available for the clonality-regression analysis.

The germline V gene encodes CDR1 SGHRS and CDR2 YFSETQ. After removal of 5 bases from V and 2 bases from J, the junction retains 13 bases not matched to a gene. The CDR3 spans 16 residues, from the cysteine through the phenylalanine. The sequence is cut down to CDR3 DNA, 48 bases in frame from base 1. Interpreted using the paper, the time point label stands for: at surgical resection after neoadjuvant nivolumab +/- ipilimumab. The samples were taken from NEOSTAR, a phase 2 randomized trial in operable NSCLC that tested neoadjuvant nivolumab or nivolumab plus ipilimumab, followed by surgery. Libraries were prepared through the immunoSEQ multiplex PCR assay. The authors' analysis ran thus. Repertoires were summarized by richness and clonality, and significantly expanded and contracted clones were identified between pre- and post-therapy samples. What TCRdb holds here is the immuneACCESS table cut down to in-frame rearrangements. Part of the clones is not present; checked against another copy, under half of the missing clones reflect an unresolved V gene, and the others are unexplained. V and J calls and clone size are as listed in that table; D and trimming were resolved from the DNA. The sample table lists fewer than 30,000 clones, 82% of them with a count of one. The top ten clonotypes cover over 8% of the sample.

The TCR comes from an adult with non-small cell lung cancer. Sequences were derived from tumor tissue, sampled after neoadjuvant nivolumab, alone or with ipilimumab, at or shortly before surgery. The rearranged segments are TRBV5-1 and TRBJ2-7; TRBD1 agrees with 7 junctional bases. The nucleotides are TGCGCCAGCAGTCCAGCTCGGGACAGTAGAACCTACGAGCAGTACTTC. It specifies CASSPARDSRTYEQYF.